A single sample gave rise to the 26 T cell receptor beta chains below, sequenced in a study of blood T cell repertoires in COVID-19. Repertoires were generated with immunoSEQ multiplex PCR, while TCRdb's copy carries only in-frame clones and drops some. The sample records 75,000 to 80,000 clones, 65% to 90% being singletons. The sequenced sample was peripheral blood. The receptors here all came from a human donor in a cohort sampled during active COVID-19.

The V call is TRBV30, the J call TRBJ2-7; TRBD1 matches at 10 bases. The CDR3 sequence is 13 residues long. With 5 bases clipped from V and 1 base from J, the junction kept 2 bases outside the gene matches. Germline V gives CDR1 GTSNPN, CDR2 SVGIG (reference sequence). The CDR3 loop reads CAWRTGGSYEQYF. The CDR3 coding sequence is TGTGCCTGGCGGACAGGGGGTTCCTACGAGCAGTACTTC.

CDR3 nucleotides: TGTGCCACCAGCAGTCCACCTCATCTGACATCGGCTGAGACCCAGTACTTC. It is translated as CATSSPPHLTSAETQYF. The chain joins TRBV15 to TRBJ2-5; D call uncertain. V lost 3 bases to trimming and J lost 5 bases, with 22 bases between them. Looked up from germline, CDR1 is LNHNV and CDR2 is YYDKDF (reference sequence). The CDR3 loop spans 17 amino acids.

The chain recombines TRBV27 with TRBJ2-3; no clear D gene. The CDR3 extends over 13 amino acids. Germline V lookup: CDR1 MNHEY, CDR2 SMNVEV (reference sequence). Between the trimmed V and J ends, which lost 5 bases and 3 bases, there was a span of 9 bases. The CDR3 coding sequence is TGTGCCAGCAGTCCGGAACTAACAGATACGCAGTATTTT. It encodes CASSPELTDTQYF.

The J gene is TRBJ2-1, the V gene TRBV27; no definite D call. The germline CDR1 and CDR2 sequences are MNHEY and SMNVEV (reference sequence). CDR3 length: 14 amino acids. With 6 bases removed from V and 4 bases from J, the gap between germline ends came to 13 bases. The CDR3 spells CASRPPLGYNEQFF. The CDR3 region has the DNA TGTGCCAGCAGGCCCCCCCTAGGATACAATGAGCAGTTCTTC.

The chain recombines TRBV12-5 with TRBJ1-5, with a possible D match to TRBD1 (5 bases). V was trimmed by 3 bases and J by 6 bases, leaving 9 bases between them. Germline V gene lookup returns CDR1 LGHNT and CDR2 FRNRAP. This CDR3 contains 13 residues. The CDR3 DNA reads TGTGCTAGTGGTTTAGGAGGGGTTCAGCCCCAGCATTTT. Protein product: CASGLGGVQPQHF. Complete variable domain (other parts from reference TRBV12-5 and TRBJ1-5): DARVTQTPRHKVTEMGQEVTMRCQPILGHNTVFWYRQTMMQGLELLAYFRNRAPLDDSGMPKDRFSAEMPDATLATLKIQPSEPRDSAVYFCASGLGGVQPQHFGDGTRLSIL.

The rearrangement uses TRBV28 and TRBJ2-7; no clear D gene. V lost 5 bases, J lost 0 bases, and 11 bases lay in between. CDR3 length: 14 residues. The germline V gene has CDR1 MDHEN and CDR2 SYDVKM. The CDR3 region has the DNA TGTGCCAGCAGTAAACCAACTAACTCCTACGAGCAGTACTTC. Amino acids: CASSKPTNSYEQYF.

The table lists this clone with a few counts. The chain combines TRBV12-5 with TRBJ2-5, with 7 bases aligning to TRBD1. CDR1 is LGHNT and CDR2 is FRNRAP in the germline V gene. The ends lost 1 base at V and 3 bases at J; junction bases unmatched: 8. The CDR3 totals 16 residues. The CDR3 is CASGLGTGQPEETQYF. The CDR3 DNA sequence: TGTGCTAGTGGTTTGGGTACGGGACAGCCCGAAGAGACCCAGTACTTC.

The gene calls are TRBV7-2 and TRBJ2-3; no firm D call. In germline, CDR1 is SGHTA, CDR2 FQGNSA. This CDR3 has 13 residues. V was cut by 1 base and J by 4 bases, with 6 bases left in between. CDR3 nucleotide sequence: TGTGCCAGCAGCTTAGTTAGCCCAGATACGCAGTATTTT. Translated, it gives CASSLVSPDTQYF.

The rearrangement links TRBV5-1 to TRBJ1-5; 7 bases are shared with TRBD1. V shed 4 bases and J 2 bases; nucleotides not matched to a gene: 6. The CDR3 contains 15 residues. Germline-derived CDR1 and CDR2 are SGHRS and YFSETQ. This chain's CDR3 is CASSLTGAGNQPQHF. For the CDR3, the DNA is TGCGCCAGCAGCCTTACAGGGGCCGGCAATCAGCCCCAGCATTTT.

The gene calls are TRBV20-1 and TRBJ2-7, with D perhaps TRBD2 (6 bases). This CDR3 is built from 13 residues. V lost 3 bases, J lost 7 bases, and 16 bases lay in between. Germline loops: CDR1 DFQATT, CDR2 SNEGSKA (reference sequence). The chain's CDR3 is CSASPGVAEEQYF. The CDR3 region has the DNA TGCAGTGCTAGTCCCGGGGTAGCGGAAGAGCAGTACTTC.

The CDR3 bases are TGTGCCAGCAGCCCCCGTGGGAGGGGAAATGAGCAGTTCTTC. This encodes CASSPRGRGNEQFF. This rearrangement joins TRBV9 to TRBJ2-1; 7 positions agree with TRBD2. From germline, CDR1 is SGDLS and CDR2 YYNGEE. The CDR3 contains 14 residues. The junction had 8 bases not matched to a gene; V was cut back by 4 bases and J by 7 bases.

V is TRBV6-6 and J is TRBJ1-1; TRBD1 is a possible D gene (5 bases). The ends were cut back, 5 bases at V and 1 base at J, with 8 bases in the middle. Germline V CDR1 and CDR2: MNHNY, SVGAGI (reference sequence). The CDR3 is 13 residues long. This CDR3 reads CASSLGQNTEAFF. For the CDR3, the DNA is TGTGCCAGCAGTCTCGGACAGAACACTGAAGCTTTCTTT.

The chain has TRBV6-5 and TRBJ2-1; D not resolved. The CDR3 contains 15 residues. V was trimmed by 2 bases and J by 8 bases, leaving 16 bases between them. The V gene's germline CDR1 is MNHEY and CDR2 SVGAGI. The DNA of the CDR3 is TGTGCCAGCAGTTACGACTCCCCCAAGATCGATGAGCAGTTCTTC. Protein product: CASSYDSPKIDEQFF.

This chain links TRBV28 with TRBJ2-3; TRBD2 matches at 7 bases. Germline V CDR1 and CDR2: MDHEN, SYDVKM. This CDR3 comprises 17 residues. Trimming cost V 10 bases and J 2 bases; bases outside gene matches: 18. CDR3 loop: CATRRRASGPLTDTQYF. As DNA, the CDR3 is TGTGCCACCCGACGAAGGGCTAGCGGTCCACTCACAGATACGCAGTATTTT.

The V and J genes are TRBV6-5 and TRBJ2-2; tentative D call: TRBD1 (5 bases). Per the germline V gene, CDR1 is MNHEY and CDR2 is SVGAGI. V was cut by 10 bases and J by 3 bases, with 12 bases left in between. The CDR3 totals 13 residues. CDR3 DNA: TGTGCCACCGCGGAGACAGACACCGGGGAGCTGTTTTTT. This gives the protein CATAETDTGELFF.

The rearrangement joins TRBV5-1 to TRBJ1-6, with no clear D. Germline CDR1 SGHRS, CDR2 YFSETQ. CDR3 size: 16 residues. Deletions cut 0 bases from V and 7 bases from J, with 14 bases between. DNA of the CDR3: TGCGCCAGCAGCTTGGGGGCAGAGAGCCCCAATTCACCCCTCCACTTT. This encodes CASSLGAESPNSPLHF.

This chain joins TRBV28 and TRBJ2-7; tentatively, D is TRBD2 (5 bases). V gave up 5 bases and J gave up 6 bases, with 20 bases separating them. The germline V gene has CDR1 MDHEN and CDR2 SYDVKM. This CDR3 has 15 residues. The CDR3, as DNA: TGTGCCAGCAGTCCCCGGACTGAGGCGGCAGGCGAGCAGTACTTC. Translating it yields CASSPRTEAAGEQYF.

The chain carries TRBV6-1 and TRBJ1-2, with TRBD1 matching over 10 bases. Germline-derived CDR1 and CDR2 are MNHNS and SASEGT. The CDR3 covers 13 residues. Trimming took 3 bases from V and 9 from J; bases not matched to a gene: 4. This CDR3 reads CASSDRDRGSYTF. As DNA, the CDR3 is TGTGCCAGCAGTGACCGGGACAGGGGTAGCTACACCTTC.

The genes are TRBV5-6 and TRBJ2-2; 8 bases are a match to TRBD1. The V gene end was trimmed by 4 bases and the J gene end by 5 bases; junction bases not matched to a gene: 4. The CDR3 extends over 14 amino acids. CDR1 and CDR2 from the germline V gene are SGHDT and YYEEEE. The CDR3, as DNA: TGTGCCAGCAGCCACCGGACAGGGACCGGGGAGCTGTTTTTT. This translates into CASSHRTGTGELFF.

CDR3 coding DNA: TGTGCCAGCAGCTTAGGACAGGGGGCAGATACGCAGTATTTT. It translates to CASSLGQGADTQYF. The rearrangement links TRBV5-6 to TRBJ2-3; 10 bases fit TRBD1. Germline V gene data show CDR1 as SGHDT and CDR2 as YYEEEE. The CDR3 spans 14 residues. After removal of 2 bases from V and 4 bases from J, the junction contained 1 base not matched to a gene.

This chain connects TRBV7-2 to TRBJ1-5; D gene unclear. Trimming shortened V by 5 bases and J by 6 bases, and 17 bases separated the two germline ends. From germline, CDR1 is SGHTA and CDR2 FQGNSA. CDR3 length: 15 residues. The DNA for the CDR3 is TGTGCCAGCAGCCAGAGGTGGTCAGCCACTCAGCCCCAGCATTTT. It yields the protein CASSQRWSATQPQHF.

This rearrangement joins TRBV4-2 to TRBJ2-6; tentatively, D is TRBD1 (5 bases). CDR3 length: 15 residues. Germline V gene sequence: CDR1 LGHNA, CDR2 YNFKEQ. The germline V and J ends were trimmed by 4 bases and 3 bases, with 10 bases remaining between them. Here the CDR3 DNA reads TGTGCCAGCAGCCTAGGGGCACGTGGGGCCAACGTCCTGACTTTC. Residues: CASSLGARGANVLTF.

The chain has TRBV10-3 and TRBJ1-2; 11 bases align to TRBD1. V dropped 5 bases and J dropped 8; count of bases not matched to a gene: 10. This CDR3 is built from 15 residues. Germline V gene lookup returns CDR1 ENHRY and CDR2 SYGVKD. For the CDR3, the DNA is TGTGCCATCAGTAATCCGGACAGGGGGCTAAGGGGCTACACCTTC. Translated, it gives CAISNPDRGLRGYTF.

The chain is built from TRBV19 and TRBJ1-1, with 7 bases lining up with TRBD1. The CDR3 runs to 15 residues. The germline gives CDR1 LNHDA, CDR2 SQIVND (reference sequence). V lost 6 bases, J lost 1 base, and 8 bases stayed unmatched. Here the CDR3 DNA reads TGTGCCAGTAGAACACCGGGACAGAGGAACACTGAAGCTTTCTTT. Encoded protein: CASRTPGQRNTEAFF.

The chain has TRBV6-5 and TRBJ1-1, with D hard to call. The germline V and J ends were trimmed by 0 bases and 5 bases, with 16 bases remaining between them. The CDR3 extends over 16 amino acids. From germline, CDR1 is MNHEY and CDR2 SVGAGI. CDR3 bases: TGTGCCAGCAGTTACTCGAGACTCTCCGAAAGAACTGAAGCTTTCTTT. It translates to CASSYSRLSERTEAFF.

The chain recombines TRBV7-6 with TRBJ2-5, with D maybe TRBD2 (5 bases). V lost 4 bases to trimming and J lost 2 bases, with 14 bases between them. Germline assignment: CDR1 SGHVS and CDR2 FNYEAQ. The CDR3 consists of 15 residues. CDR3 sequence reads: CASSSSRGSQETQYF. The CDR3 DNA reads as TGTGCCAGCAGCTCCTCTCGCGGGTCACAAGAGACCCAGTACTTC.